The rows below give T cell receptor beta chains drawn from one sample of a study of cytomegalovirus exposure and HLA in healthy donors. Method: immunoSEQ multiplex PCR; TCRdb's copy keeps in-frame clones and lacks some. Seen in this sample are roughly 100,000 clones; the ten most common clones hold around 3.5%. Material: PBMCs. These receptors came from a man aged 35-49 years in good health and CMV-seronegative. CDR3s include the opening cysteine and the closing phenylalanine or tryptophan. The D gene is left open where the match is weak.

j_call v_call d_call cdr3_aa cdr3_nt
TRBJ2-1 TRBV10-1 TRBD2 CASSDLAGGWDEQFF TGCGCCAGCAGTGATCTAGCGGGAGGCTGGGATGAGCAGTTCTTC
TRBJ2-5 TRBV5-1 TRBD2 CASVLALGETQYF TGCGCCAGCGTACTAGCGTTGGGAGAGACCCAGTACTTC
TRBJ1-1 TRBV9 - CASSVGASMNTEAFF TGTGCCAGCAGCGTAGGGGCCTCGATGAACACTGAAGCTTTCTTT
TRBJ1-1 TRBV6-5 - CASSRRGSTNTEAFF TGTGCCAGCAGCCGAAGAGGGTCTACGAACACTGAAGCTTTCTTT
TRBJ2-1 TRBV18 TRBD1 CASSPTRQGGEQFF TGTGCCAGCTCACCAACGAGACAGGGCGGTGAGCAGTTCTTC
TRBJ1-6 TRBV7-9 TRBD1 CASSSSPTGVNSPLHF TGTGCCAGCAGCTCCTCACCGACAGGGGTTAATTCACCCCTCCACTTT
TRBJ1-4 TRBV18 TRBD1 CASSPQGANEKLFF TGTGCCAGCTCACCACAGGGGGCGAACGAAAAACTGTTTTTT
TRBJ2-7 TRBV30 TRBD2 CAWRVLAGAYEQYF TGTGCCTGGAGAGTCCTAGCGGGGGCCTACGAGCAGTACTTC
TRBJ1-5 TRBV10-2 - CASSEVKIGGLNQPQHF TGCGCCAGCAGTGAGGTAAAAATAGGAGGTCTCAATCAGCCCCAGCATTTT
TRBJ1-1 TRBV28 TRBD1 CASSIGDRVTEAFF TGTGCCAGCTCCATTGGGGACAGGGTCACTGAAGCTTTCTTT
TRBJ2-5 TRBV7-8 TRBD2 CASSTGTSSETQYF TGTGCCAGCAGCACAGGGACTAGCTCGGAGACCCAGTACTTC
TRBJ1-1 TRBV6-1 - CASNPREGPEAFF TGTGCCAGCAATCCCAGGGAGGGCCCTGAAGCTTTCTTT
TRBJ1-6 TRBV28 TRBD1 CASSPPGQGVYSPLHF TGTGCCAGCAGTCCGCCCGGACAGGGTGTTTATTCACCCCTCCACTTT
TRBJ2-1 TRBV5-1 - CASSLAGQGSNEQFF TGCGCCAGCAGCTTGGCAGGGCAGGGGTCAAACGAGCAGTTCTTC
TRBJ2-5 TRBV30 - CAWSPGETQYF TGTGCCTGGAGTCCAGGGGAGACCCAGTACTTC
TRBJ2-5 TRBV28 TRBD1 CASIGTGQGNEETQYF TGTGCCAGCATTGGAACGGGACAGGGGAACGAGGAGACCCAGTACTTC
TRBJ1-1 TRBV7-8 TRBD1 CASSFSAITGTGNTEAFF TGTGCCAGCAGCTTTTCAGCCATCACCGGGACAGGGAACACTGAAGCTTTCTTT
TRBJ1-1 TRBV28 - CASSPPRNTEAFF TGTGCCAGCAGTCCCCCCAGAAACACTGAAGCTTTCTTT
TRBJ1-1 TRBV4-1 - CASSQEPGKENTEAFF TGCGCCAGCAGCCAAGAGCCGGGGAAAGAGAACACTGAAGCTTTCTTT
TRBJ1-6 TRBV27 - CASSPGSHPSPLHF TGTGCCAGCAGCCCAGGGTCTCACCCTTCACCCCTCCACTTT
TRBJ2-3 TRBV19 - CASTLRGAPDTQYF TGTGCCAGTACCCTCCGGGGGGCACCAGATACGCAGTATTTT
TRBJ2-1 TRBV21-1 - CASSKARGGKLYNEQFF TGTGCCAGCAGCAAAGCGCGGGGCGGGAAGCTGTACAATGAGCAGTTCTTC
TRBJ2-2 TRBV5-1 - CASSVDRKNTGELFF TGCGCCAGCAGCGTTGACAGGAAAAACACCGGGGAGCTGTTTTTT
TRBJ2-3 TRBV30 TRBD1 CAWSPGTGWTDTQYF TGTGCCTGGAGTCCGGGGACAGGGTGGACAGATACGCAGTATTTT
TRBJ1-5 TRBV9 TRBD1 CASSPTGGVNQPQHF TGTGCCAGCAGCCCCACAGGGGGCGTCAATCAGCCCCAGCATTTT
TRBJ2-7 TRBV19 - CASSTEGGASYEQYF TGTGCCAGTAGTACAGAAGGGGGGGCATCCTACGAGCAGTACTTC
TRBJ2-3 TRBV7-9 - CASSLLQGIRADTQYF TGTGCCAGCAGTTTACTCCAGGGAATCAGAGCAGATACGCAGTATTTT
TRBJ1-5 TRBV6-1 TRBD1 CASDTDRGYQPQHF TGTGCCAGCGATACCGACAGGGGCTATCAGCCCCAGCATTTT
TRBJ2-5 TRBV25-1 - CASSPGHIQETQYF TGTGCCAGCAGCCCGGGACACATCCAAGAGACCCAGTACTTC
TRBJ2-4 TRBV18 - CASSPGSPANIQYF TGTGCCAGCTCACCGGGCAGTCCCGCAAACATTCAGTACTTC
TRBJ2-4 TRBV5-6 TRBD2 CASSQFPGLAGGHKNIQYF TGTGCCAGCAGCCAATTTCCGGGACTAGCGGGGGGGCATAAAAACATTCAGTACTTC
TRBJ1-6 TRBV2 TRBD1 CASALGQLNSPLHF TGTGCCAGCGCCCTGGGACAGCTTAATTCACCCCTCCACTTT
TRBJ2-1 TRBV28 TRBD2 CASTLWTSGIYNEQFF TGTGCCAGCACCTTATGGACTAGCGGGATCTACAATGAGCAGTTCTTC
TRBJ2-2 TRBV2 TRBD1 CASRRQGVAGELFF TGTGCCAGCAGGAGACAGGGGGTGGCCGGGGAGCTGTTTTTT
TRBJ2-7 TRBV4-1 TRBD2 CASSQVPGSGFYEQYF TGCGCCAGCAGCCAAGTGCCCGGTAGCGGGTTCTACGAGCAGTACTTC
TRBJ1-1 TRBV28 TRBD1 CASSGSGTGMNTEAFF TGTGCCAGCAGTGGATCCGGGACAGGGATGAACACTGAAGCTTTCTTT
TRBJ2-7 TRBV9 TRBD1 CASSLAGTVGSREYF TGTGCCAGCAGCCTGGCCGGGACAGTGGGGAGCCGGGAGTACTTC
TRBJ2-5 TRBV4-2 TRBD2 CASSQAAGGYQETQYF TGTGCCAGCAGCCAGGCAGCGGGGGGGTACCAAGAGACCCAGTACTTC
TRBJ2-7 TRBV5-1 TRBD1 CASSRYGQGSYEQYF TGCGCCAGCAGCCGTTACGGACAGGGCTCCTACGAGCAGTACTTC
TRBJ2-3 TRBV10-2 - CASRTAADTQYF TGCGCCAGCAGAACAGCGGCAGATACGCAGTATTTT
TRBJ2-3 TRBV5-4 TRBD2 CASSVMSGENTDTQYF TGTGCCAGCAGTGTGATGAGCGGGGAAAACACAGATACGCAGTATTTT
TRBJ2-2 TRBV6-6 - CAIPWGGPNGELFF TGTGCCATCCCGTGGGGGGGCCCTAACGGGGAGCTGTTTTTT
TRBJ2-5 TRBV28 TRBD2 CASSLFGGRGETQYF TGTGCCAGCAGTTTATTCGGCGGGAGAGGAGAGACCCAGTACTTC
TRBJ2-5 TRBV5-1 TRBD2 CASSLVPAGGTRQETQYF TGCGCCAGCAGCTTGGTTCCAGCGGGAGGAACCCGCCAAGAGACCCAGTACTTC
TRBJ2-7 TRBV6-5 - CASSPQSGLPYEQYF TGTGCCAGCAGTCCCCAATCGGGTCTACCATACGAGCAGTACTTC
TRBJ2-3 TRBV5-5 TRBD2 CASSFRGGPPSTDTQYF TGTGCCAGCAGCTTCCGCGGGGGGCCTCCTAGCACAGATACGCAGTATTTT
TRBJ1-1 TRBV28 TRBD1 CASSLGRGRTEAFF TGTGCCAGCAGTTTGGGCAGGGGGCGAACTGAAGCTTTCTTT